The next 8 T cell receptor beta chains were all read from a single sample in a study of blood T cell repertoires in COVID-19. The method was immunoSEQ multiplex PCR; TCRdb's version includes in-frame clones alone and lacks a portion of them. The data contain about 350,000 clones, around 90% of them seen just once; the ten biggest clones take up just under 4%. The sequencing sample was made of peripheral blood. These receptors were collected from a woman between 55 and 75 years old with COVID-19, enrolled during active disease.

The sample holds a few counts of this clone. The chain recombines TRBV5-1 with TRBJ1-3; D call uncertain. The length of the CDR3 is 14 residues. With 1 base removed from V and 0 bases from J, the gap between germline ends came to 5 bases. Germline V CDR1 and CDR2: SGHRS, YFSETQ. As DNA, the CDR3 is TGCGCCAGCAGCTTGCCCAGCTCTGGAAACACCATATATTTT. Encoded protein: CASSLPSSGNTIYF.

The CDR3 here is CASSFRGAKAHEQFF. The CDR3 coding sequence is TGTGCCAGCAGCTTTCGGGGGGCGAAGGCCCATGAGCAGTTCTTC. The chain links TRBV5-6 to TRBJ2-1; tentatively, D is TRBD2 (7 bases). Trimming took 2 bases from V and 8 from J, leaving 17 bases between them. The CDR3 runs 15 residues. The germline gives CDR1 SGHDT, CDR2 YYEEEE.

CDR3 in DNA: TGTGCCTGGGGGTCCGTCCGTAACACTGAAGCTTTCTTT. Translation: CAWGSVRNTEAFF. The J gene is TRBJ1-1, the V gene TRBV30; D remains unclear. Per germline, CDR1 GTSNPN and CDR2 SVGIG (reference sequence). V dropped 5 bases and J dropped 2 bases, with 12 bases sitting between them. This CDR3 comprises 13 residues.

V gene TRBV5-1 combines with J gene TRBJ2-1, with 10 nucleotides matching TRBD2. Germline CDR1 is SGHRS and CDR2 is YFSETQ. CDR3 length: 17 amino acids. V was pared by 4 bases and J by 10 bases, with 17 bases of the junction left unmatched. The CDR3 loop reads CASSRGSGGIRTGEQFF. CDR3 bases: TGCGCCAGCAGCCGGGGTAGCGGGGGGATCCGGACAGGGGAGCAGTTCTTC.

The table lists this clone with a count of one. J is TRBJ1-3 and V is TRBV18; D call uncertain. Trimming took 3 bases from V and 0 from J, leaving 15 bases between them. Germline CDR1 reads KGHSH; CDR2 reads LQKENI. The CDR3 sequence is 17 residues long. CDR3 sequence reads: CASSPLPGVFSGNTIYF. CDR3 coding DNA: TGTGCCAGCTCACCGCTCCCGGGAGTCTTCTCTGGAAACACCATATATTTT.

The chain couples TRBV19 to TRBJ1-1, with 9 positions matching TRBD1. CDR3 size: 15 residues. V dropped 4 bases and J dropped 7; count of bases not matched to a gene: 10. CDR1 is LNHDA, CDR2 SQIVND, per germline (reference sequence). The DNA for the CDR3 is TGTGCCAGTAGTAGGACAGGGGTGGGAGAGAGTGAAGCTTTCTTT. Encoded protein: CASSRTGVGESEAFF. Full variable domain (rest looked up from reference TRBV19 and TRBJ1-1): DGGITQSPKYLFRKEGQNVTLSCEQNLNHDAMYWYRQDPGQGLRLIYYSQIVNDFQKGDIAEGYSVSREKKESFPLTVTSAQKNPTAFYLCASSRTGVGESEAFFGQGTRLTVV.

This chain connects TRBV5-1 to TRBJ2-7, with 9 bases aligning to TRBD2. The CDR3 loop spans 15 amino acids. V lost 1 base to trimming and J lost 2 bases; unmatched junction nucleotides: 4. Germline CDR1 SGHRS, CDR2 YFSETQ. This CDR3 is CASSLRVAGAYEQYF. DNA of the CDR3: TGCGCCAGCAGCTTGAGGGTAGCGGGGGCCTACGAGCAGTACTTC.

V usage is TRBV15 and J usage is TRBJ2-3; no firm D call. Germline lookup yields CDR1 LNHNV and CDR2 YYDKDF (reference sequence). V was pared by 1 base and J by 4 bases, with 6 bases between. CDR3 length equals 13 residues. CDR3 residues: CATSRGPADTQYF. DNA for the CDR3: TGTGCCACCAGCAGAGGTCCAGCAGATACGCAGTATTTT.